This passage covers 30 T cell receptor beta chains from one sample sequenced in a study of blood T cells in healthy people across ages. PCR was performed a second time for about 7 to 12 cycles using a sample-barcoded 5' primer and a J-beta primer mix. TCRdb processed the 5' RACE reads anew with MiXCR; each CDR3 protein has one entry. The sample records approximately 800,000 distinct CDR3 sequences, about 34% being singletons. Sequences were obtained from blood. All receptors come from a young man in good health.

As concerns this clonotype: At one end, the junction sequence differs from germline, possibly due to a read error. The J gene is TRBJ2-3, the V gene TRBV18, with D maybe TRBD2 (6 bases). The CDR3 consists of 17 residues. The germline V gene encodes CDR1 KGHSH and CDR2 LQKENI. Written as DNA, the CDR3 is TGTGCCAACTCACTGGGACTGTCTATACTTCGCACAGATACGCAGTATTTT. Protein sequence: CANSLGLSILRTDTQYF.

This clonotype was counted only a few times. This sequence joins TRBV7-2 and TRBJ1-2; maybe TRBD1 (5 bases). The CDR3 sequence is 13 residues long. Trimming removed 5 bases from V and 3 bases from J, with 10 bases in between. Per germline, CDR1 SGHTA and CDR2 FQGNSA. The CDR3 is CASSVDSHYGYTF. CDR3 DNA: TGTGCCAGCAGCGTAGACAGTCACTATGGCTACACCTTC.

This clonotype was counted between two and nine times. The chain uses TRBV4-3 and TRBJ2-7; D remains unclear. The CDR3 runs to 13 residues. Germline V gene data show CDR1 as LGHNA and CDR2 as YSLEER. V was trimmed by 1 base and J by 7 bases, leaving 11 bases between them. CDR3 loop: CASSQGANNEQYF. DNA for the CDR3: TGCGCCAGCAGCCAAGGTGCTAACAATGAGCAGTACTTC.

The chain employs TRBV6-5 and TRBJ2-7; D ambiguous. The CDR3 extends over 12 amino acids. CDR1 is MNHEY, CDR2 SVGAGI, per germline. V was clipped by 5 bases and J by 2 bases, with 7 bases between them. The CDR3 nucleotides are TGTGCCAGCAGTCACCGAACCTACGAGCAGTACTTC. Protein sequence: CASSHRTYEQYF.

The CDR3 DNA sequence: TGTGCCAGCAGCCATTCCGGGACAGGGGTGGGCACTGAAGCTTTCTTT. Translated, it gives CASSHSGTGVGTEAFF. V usage is TRBV3-1 and J usage is TRBJ1-1, with TRBD1 matching 10 bases. V shed 3 bases, J shed 4 bases, and the junction held 8 bases outside the gene matches. The CDR3 has 16 residues. Germline loops: CDR1 LGHDT, CDR2 YNNKEL (reference sequence).

This chain joins TRBV20-1 and TRBJ2-1; a weak D match, TRBD2 (5 bases). Germline CDR1 reads DFQATT; CDR2 reads SNEGSKA (reference sequence). The CDR3 runs to 11 residues. With 6 bases removed from V and 8 bases from J, the gap between germline ends came to 11 bases. In nucleotides, the CDR3 is TGCAGTGCACTAGTGATTGATGAGCAGTTCTTC. Its protein product is CSALVIDEQFF.

V is TRBV12-3 or TRBV12-4 and J is TRBJ2-5; D is unclear. Trimming took off 3 bases at V and 11 bases at J, with 10 bases between the two ends. The CDR3 length is 11 residues. CDR3 in DNA: TGTGCCAGCAGTTTCACGAGAGAGCAGTACTTC. Encoded protein: CASSFTREQYF.

This clonotype was observed a handful of times. The chain recombines TRBV2 with TRBJ1-6; D gene uncertain. The CDR3 spans 17 residues. V was pared by 4 bases and J by 0 bases, with 13 bases between. Germline V gene sequence: CDR1 SNHLY, CDR2 FYNNEI. The DNA of the CDR3 is TGTGCCAGCAGTGGTGGCACCTTCGGCTCCTATAATTCACCCCTCCACTTT. Translated, it gives CASSGGTFGSYNSPLHF.

The chain joins TRBV7-6 to TRBJ2-7; D possibly corresponds to TRBD2 (5 bases). The last part of the DNA fits TRBJ2-5 better; the J call may be wrong. The CDR3 sequence is 16 residues long. Germline V CDR1 and CDR2: SGHVS, FNYEAQ. The CDR3 DNA reads TGTGCCAGCAGCTTAGGAGGGATGCGCTCCAGGGAGACCCAGTACTTC. Translating it yields CASSLGGMRSRETQYF.

This clonotype came up many times. The V call is TRBV7-2, the J call TRBJ2-6; D remains unclear. Trimming stripped 5 bases from V and 0 bases from J, with 5 bases between. Germline V gives CDR1 SGHTA, CDR2 FQGNSA. This CDR3 has 14 residues. As DNA, the CDR3 is TGTGCCAGCAGCCCAAGCTCTGGGGCCAACGTCCTGACTTTC. Protein: CASSPSSGANVLTF.

This clonotype was detected a few times. This chain uses TRBV4-3 with TRBJ1-2, with a tentative D call TRBD1 (6 bases). This CDR3 spans 16 amino acids. Germline values: CDR1 LGHNA, CDR2 YSLEER. Trimming pared 1 base from V and 5 bases from J, leaving 17 bases between. The CDR3 DNA sequence: TGCGCCAGCAGCCAAGGACCGGACAGTACTACTTATGGCTACACCTTC. Protein sequence: CASSQGPDSTTYGYTF.

As for this clonotype: A read error may produce the germline difference seen at one junction end. J is TRBJ2-3 and V is TRBV7-2, with D hard to call. CDR3 length: 15 amino acids. Germline V gene lookup returns CDR1 SGHTA and CDR2 FQGNSA. The CDR3: CASSFSATGTDAQYF. The CDR3 coding sequence is TGTGCCAGCAGCTTCTCAGCGACCGGCACAGATGCGCAGTATTTT.

This clonotype came up many times. The chain uses TRBV2 and TRBJ2-3; 10 positions agree with TRBD1. The CDR3 has 15 residues. Germline CDR1 and CDR2: SNHLY and FYNNEI. After removal of 5 bases from V and 4 bases from J, the junction contained 6 bases not matched to a gene. The CDR3 nucleotides are TGTGCCAGCAGTAGGGACAGGGGATATGCAGATACGCAGTATTTT. Protein sequence: CASSRDRGYADTQYF.

The chain has TRBV6-1 and TRBJ1-1; TRBD1 is a possible D gene (5 bases). V shed 2 bases and J shed 0 bases, with 10 bases lying between them. Germline V gene sequence: CDR1 MNHNS, CDR2 SASEGT. The CDR3 totals 15 residues. The CDR3 is CASSERQWMNTEAFF. CDR3 nucleotides: TGTGCCAGCAGTGAAAGACAGTGGATGAACACTGAAGCTTTCTTT.

The CDR3 protein is CASSEWSGSTDTQYF. CDR3 nucleotides: TGTGCCAGCAGTGAATGGAGCGGCAGCACAGATACGCAGTATTTT. The V gene is TRBV25-1, the J gene TRBJ2-3; weak D call: TRBD2 (5 bases). V lost 1 base and J 0 bases, leaving 8 bases between the germline ends. CDR1 is MGHDK, CDR2 SYGVNS, per germline. The length of the CDR3 is 15 residues.

This clonotype was counted ten times or more. This chain joins TRBV4-1 and TRBJ2-3; D unresolved. Deletions cut 1 base from V and 2 bases from J, with 16 bases between. In germline, CDR1 is MGHRA, CDR2 YSYEKL. The CDR3 is 17 amino acids. The CDR3 region is CASSQVGREPHTDTQYF. CDR3 nucleotides: TGCGCCAGCAGCCAAGTTGGGCGAGAACCCCACACAGATACGCAGTATTTT.

This clonotype was recorded a few times. This sequence joins TRBV20-1 and TRBJ1-2; D perhaps matches TRBD1 (6 bases). CDR3 size: 13 residues. The germline V gene has CDR1 DFQATT and CDR2 SNEGSKA (reference sequence). V dropped 6 bases and J dropped 4 bases, with 15 bases sitting between them. This CDR3 is CSAADSNAYGYTF. CDR3 nucleotides: TGCAGTGCGGCGGACAGCAACGCCTATGGCTACACCTTC.

This clonotype was found once. A much bigger clone sits one base away, suggesting this may be a read error. The chain couples TRBV5-1 to TRBJ2-3; possibly TRBD1 or TRBD2 for D (5 bases each). From germline, CDR1 is SGHRS and CDR2 YFSETQ. The CDR3 has 14 residues. The CDR3 coding sequence is TGCGCCGGCAGCTTGGGGACGAGGAGGGATACGCAGTATTTT. This codes for CAGSLGTRRDTQYF.

This chain joins TRBV2 and TRBJ1-2, with TRBD1 matching over 8 bases. Per the germline V gene, CDR1 is SNHLY and CDR2 is FYNNEI. This CDR3 is 16 amino acids long. After removal of 4 bases from V and 0 bases from J, the junction contained 7 bases not matched to a gene. DNA of the CDR3: TGTGCCAGCAGTGTAAGGACAGGGTCTTCTAACTATGGCTACACCTTC. As protein: CASSVRTGSSNYGYTF.

As to this clonotype: A single base separates this from a much larger clone, so it may be a read error. J is TRBJ1-2 and V is TRBV5-1, with D uncertain. Germline V lookup: CDR1 SGHRS, CDR2 YFSETQ. The CDR3 consists of 15 residues. CDR3 in amino acids: CAGSLGRIANYGYTF. The CDR3 nucleotides read TGCGCCGGCAGCTTGGGGAGAATAGCTAACTATGGCTACACCTTC.

The chain has TRBV18 and TRBJ2-2; D gene unclear. The CDR3 totals 16 residues. The germline V gene encodes CDR1 KGHSH and CDR2 LQKENI. Deletions cut 3 bases from V and 1 base from J, with 12 bases between. For the CDR3, the DNA is TGTGCCAGCTCACCCCGGGCGGCGGAGAACACCGGGGAGCTGTTTTTT. This gives the protein CASSPRAAENTGELFF.

The chain carries TRBV20-1 and TRBJ2-1, with D perhaps TRBD1 (6 bases). The V and J ends lost 4 bases and 10 bases respectively, with 17 bases between them. Germline V gives CDR1 DFQATT, CDR2 SNEGSKA (reference sequence). There are 13 residues in the CDR3. In nucleotides, the CDR3 is TGCAGTGCTAAAAACAGGGAAAGCCACGAGCAGTTCTTC. Amino acids: CSAKNRESHEQFF.

A word on this clonotype: A clone one base away is much larger, so this may be a read error. V usage is TRBV4-3 and J usage is TRBJ2-5; D is uncertain. The germline V gene has CDR1 LGHNA and CDR2 YSLEER. The CDR3 contains 13 residues. V was shortened by 2 bases and J by 11 bases, with 15 bases between the two germline ends. Here the CDR3 reads CASSQFSGDEQYF. The CDR3 coding sequence is TGCGCCAGCAGCCAATTTTCTGGGGATGAGCAGTACTTC.

This clonotype was recorded many times. The chain is built from TRBV5-1 and TRBJ2-3, with TRBD2 identical over 9 bases. V gave up 4 bases and J gave up 3 bases; unmatched junction bases: 12. The CDR3 runs to 17 residues. Germline V gene sequence: CDR1 SGHRS, CDR2 YFSETQ. The CDR3 here is CASSTGAGGPITDTQYF. In DNA form, the CDR3 reads TGCGCCAGCAGCACTGGCGCGGGGGGGCCGATTACAGATACGCAGTATTTT.

This rearrangement joins TRBV15 to TRBJ2-5; D gene uncertain. Deletions cut 0 bases from V and 11 bases from J, with 25 bases between. CDR1 is LNHNV, CDR2 YYDKDF, per germline (reference sequence). The CDR3 is 17 amino acids. This CDR3 reads CATSRDGLTSLPSSQYF. The CDR3 DNA reads as TGTGCCACCAGCAGAGATGGGCTGACCTCTCTCCCTTCCTCTCAGTACTTC.

This rearrangement joins TRBV20-1 to TRBJ2-1, with 8 bases that match TRBD2. The better agreement between TRBJ2-7 and the DNA end casts doubt on the J call. Germline V gene data show CDR1 as DFQATT and CDR2 as SNEGSKA (reference sequence). The CDR3 extends over 16 amino acids. The CDR3 coding sequence is TGCAGTGCGACCGGGGGGGCCCCCGGCTCCTACAATGAGCAGTACTTC. It is translated as CSATGGAPGSYNEQYF.

This clonotype was seen more than once but under ten times. Germline and junction disagree at one end, which may indicate a read error. This sequence joins TRBV7-8 and TRBJ1-5; 7 bases line up with TRBD1. The CDR3 is made up of 14 amino acids. The germline CDR1 and CDR2 sequences are SGHVS and FQNEAQ. The CDR3, as DNA: TGCGCCAGCAGCCCGGGACAGCCAAATCAGCCCCAGCATTTT. This gives the protein CASSPGQPNQPQHF.

The chain links TRBV3-1 to TRBJ1-2, with D possibly matching TRBD1 (6 bases). Trimming left V 3 bases short and J 0 bases short, with 11 bases between. Per the germline V gene, CDR1 is LGHDT and CDR2 is YNNKEL (reference sequence). The CDR3 runs to 15 residues. The CDR3 DNA reads as TGTGCCAGCAGCCAGGGAGACAGGCCTAACTATGGCTACACCTTC. Protein sequence: CASSQGDRPNYGYTF.

In this sample, this clonotype turned up many times. In DNA form, the CDR3 reads TGCGCCAGCAGCTTGGACGCAGGGCTTTCCTACGAGCAGTACTTC. Protein product: CASSLDAGLSYEQYF. The chain carries TRBV5-1 and TRBJ2-7, with D possibly matching TRBD1 (5 bases). This CDR3 has 15 amino acids. V was cut by 0 bases and J by 1 base, with 11 bases left in between. CDR1 and CDR2 from the germline V gene are SGHRS and YFSETQ.

To note about this clonotype: At one of its ends the junction is not consistent with the germline gene, which may arise from a read error. The rearrangement uses TRBV6-2 or TRBV6-3 and TRBJ2-3; the D gene could be TRBD1 or TRBD2 (7 bases each). This CDR3 spans 20 amino acids. Germline V gene sequence: CDR1 MNHEY, CDR2 SVGEGT. This CDR3 reads CASSYSTGQGGKTSTDTQYF. For the CDR3, the DNA is TGCGCCAGCAGTTACTCGACGGGCCAGGGGGGGAAAACTAGCACAGATACGCAGTATTTT.